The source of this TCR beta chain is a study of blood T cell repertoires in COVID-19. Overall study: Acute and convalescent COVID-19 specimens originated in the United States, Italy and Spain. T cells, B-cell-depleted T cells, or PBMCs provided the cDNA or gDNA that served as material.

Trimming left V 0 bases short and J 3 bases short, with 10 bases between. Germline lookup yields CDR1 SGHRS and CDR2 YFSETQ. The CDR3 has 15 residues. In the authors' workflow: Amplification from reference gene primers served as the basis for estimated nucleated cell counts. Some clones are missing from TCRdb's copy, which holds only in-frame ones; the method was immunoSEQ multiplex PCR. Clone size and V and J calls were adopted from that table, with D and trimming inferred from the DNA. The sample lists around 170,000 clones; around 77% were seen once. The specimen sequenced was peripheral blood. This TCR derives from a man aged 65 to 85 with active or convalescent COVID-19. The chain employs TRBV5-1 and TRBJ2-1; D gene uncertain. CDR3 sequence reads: CASSLVSNDYNEQFF. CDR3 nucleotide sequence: TGCGCCAGCAGCTTGGTTTCTAACGACTACAATGAGCAGTTCTTC.